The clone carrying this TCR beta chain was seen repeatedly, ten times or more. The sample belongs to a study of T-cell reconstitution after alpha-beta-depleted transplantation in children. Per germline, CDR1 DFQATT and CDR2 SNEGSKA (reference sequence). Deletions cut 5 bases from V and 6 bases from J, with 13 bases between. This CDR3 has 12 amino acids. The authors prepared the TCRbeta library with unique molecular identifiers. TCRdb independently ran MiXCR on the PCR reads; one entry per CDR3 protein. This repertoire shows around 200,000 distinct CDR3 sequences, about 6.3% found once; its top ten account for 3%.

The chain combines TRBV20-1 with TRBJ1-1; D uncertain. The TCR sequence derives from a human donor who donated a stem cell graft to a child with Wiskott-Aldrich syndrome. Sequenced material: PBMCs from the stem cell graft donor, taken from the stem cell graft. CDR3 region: CSAPRSGAEAFF. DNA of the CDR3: TGCAGTGCTCCCCGGTCGGGCGCTGAAGCTTTCTTT.